The rows below give T cell receptor beta chains drawn from one sample of a study of cytomegalovirus exposure and HLA in healthy donors. Data came from immunoSEQ multiplex PCR; TCRdb stores just in-frame clones and leaves some out. This sample has about 130,000 clones, with roughly 9.7% found just once. The sample comprised PBMCs. These receptors were obtained from a man between 50 and 59 years old in good health and CMV-seronegative. CDR3s leave out the opening cysteine and the closing phenylalanine or tryptophan. The order of the fields is V gene, clone size, J gene, CDR3 protein. Some rows mark clone size as missing; the rest say once, few, many or name a class of expanded clone.

V: TRBV5-5
size: .
J: TRBJ2-1
CDR3: ASSSRTGSSYNEQF

V: TRBV6-6
size: few
J: TRBJ2-3
CDR3: ASSYSQFSTDTQY

V: TRBV19
size: .
J: TRBJ2-2
CDR3: ASRLTGGSGDGELF

V: TRBV6-1
size: few
J: TRBJ2-3
CDR3: ASSVPKGTDTQY

V: TRBV7-9
size: few
J: TRBJ2-1
CDR3: ASSLRTSGGVSYNEQF

V: TRBV5-1
size: few
J: TRBJ2-3
CDR3: ASSLRSGRSADTQY

V: TRBV2
size: .
J: TRBJ2-2
CDR3: ASTSGRAIGELF

V: TRBV5-1
size: .
J: TRBJ1-3
CDR3: ASSLGQGGNTIY

V: TRBV2
size: .
J: TRBJ2-2
CDR3: ASMTSGDTGELF

V: TRBV30
size: few
J: TRBJ1-4
CDR3: AWQGGTNEKLF

V: TRBV7-2
size: .
J: TRBJ1-1
CDR3: ASSFQTGGTEAF

V: TRBV4-2
size: few
J: TRBJ2-5
CDR3: ASSQETGQGKETQY

V: TRBV11-2
size: .
J: TRBJ2-1
CDR3: ASSLASGGYSEQF

V: TRBV21-1
size: few
J: TRBJ2-5
CDR3: ASTLTSGGDPRYQETQY

V: TRBV28
size: few
J: TRBJ2-1
CDR3: ASSSVTGGGYNEQF

V: TRBV6-5
size: .
J: TRBJ2-7
CDR3: ASSSTGGGYEQY

V: TRBV6-1
size: .
J: TRBJ2-3
CDR3: ASSDTRTDTQY

V: TRBV30
size: .
J: TRBJ1-4
CDR3: AWSVANRRIGKLF

V: TRBV28
size: .
J: .
CDR3: ASSPPGLAGKYEQY

V: TRBV5-8
size: .
J: TRBJ2-5
CDR3: ASRPGQGEIQETQY

V: TRBV30
size: .
J: TRBJ1-4
CDR3: AWSPLGQGQQEKLF

V: TRBV5-4
size: few
J: TRBJ2-7
CDR3: ASSQGLAGYEQY

V: TRBV19
size: few
J: TRBJ1-2
CDR3: ASSLAGWPSDGYT

V: TRBV7-9
size: .
J: TRBJ2-7
CDR3: ASRDPREETYEQY

V: TRBV7-9
size: .
J: TRBJ2-3
CDR3: ASSSPGGSPTDTQY

V: TRBV25-1
size: .
J: TRBJ1-1
CDR3: ASSEARTGPNTEAF

V: TRBV28
size: few
J: TRBJ2-3
CDR3: ASSPTSGITTDTQY

V: TRBV11-2
size: few
J: TRBJ2-3
CDR3: ASSLERTPTDTQY

V: TRBV6-1
size: few
J: TRBJ1-3
CDR3: AIRQGRLNTIY

V: TRBV4-1
size: .
J: TRBJ1-5
CDR3: ASSQDLQGHNQPQH

V: TRBV27
size: many
J: TRBJ1-3
CDR3: ASSFGSDSGNTIY

V: TRBV27
size: .
J: TRBJ1-1
CDR3: ASTRTGMNTEAF

V: TRBV27
size: few
J: TRBJ1-6
CDR3: ATYKGGAYNSPLH

V: TRBV15
size: few
J: TRBJ2-2
CDR3: ATSRDRLQGGRTGELF

V: TRBV2
size: few
J: TRBJ1-2
CDR3: ASKRGQEWGYT

V: TRBV29-1
size: few
J: TRBJ1-1
CDR3: SAVRETGTEAF

V: TRBV5-6
size: few
J: TRBJ1-3
CDR3: ASSSSDGAGNTIY

V: TRBV5-5
size: few
J: TRBJ1-1
CDR3: ASSLWPVNTEAF

V: TRBV5-1
size: .
J: TRBJ2-2
CDR3: ASIWGGTATGELF

V: TRBV30
size: few
J: TRBJ2-7
CDR3: ACHPRREGVGEQY

V: TRBV5-4
size: few
J: TRBJ2-7
CDR3: ASSLPSGRNYEQY

V: TRBV6-4
size: .
J: TRBJ1-2
CDR3: ASSVRVTGGYT

V: TRBV9
size: many
J: TRBJ1-1
CDR3: ASSVLQGSEAF

V: TRBV5-1
size: once
J: TRBJ2-3
CDR3: ASSLANREDTQY

V: TRBV28
size: .
J: TRBJ1-1
CDR3: ASSLDVGEGAEAF

V: TRBV2
size: .
J: TRBJ2-2
CDR3: ASIEASGRPGELF

V: TRBV5-6
size: few
J: TRBJ1-1
CDR3: ASSLGMNTEAF

V: TRBV7-9
size: .
J: TRBJ2-2
CDR3: ASSPGRDYVFGELF

V: TRBV18
size: few
J: TRBJ2-7
CDR3: ASSFEGQGPSYEQY

V: TRBV4-1
size: .
J: TRBJ1-1
CDR3: ASSQAAGQGYTEAF

V: TRBV28
size: .
J: TRBJ2-5
CDR3: ASSRFNQETQY

V: TRBV27
size: .
J: TRBJ2-6
CDR3: ASRLTGGSGANVLT

V: TRBV28
size: few
J: TRBJ1-3
CDR3: ASSRQSANTIY

V: TRBV6-4
size: few
J: TRBJ2-3
CDR3: ASSEGSGGRDTQY

V: TRBV28
size: .
J: TRBJ1-1
CDR3: ASKSPGHPNTEAF

V: TRBV7-2
size: .
J: TRBJ2-7
CDR3: ARSLEPRYEQY

V: TRBV6-5
size: .
J: TRBJ1-2
CDR3: ASSSYRGTNYGYT

V: TRBV30
size: .
J: TRBJ1-2
CDR3: AVGGGNGYT

V: TRBV5-6
size: .
J: TRBJ1-2
CDR3: ASSPGTGEGPYGYT